Listed here are 3 T cell receptor beta chains from one sample, sequenced in a study of blood T cell repertoires in COVID-19. TCRdb keeps only in-frame clones here, not all; method: immunoSEQ multiplex PCR. The top ten clones hold approximately 7.9% of a sample with some 120,000 clones, roughly four fifths of them seen once. The sample taken for sequencing was peripheral blood. The receptors originated from a man between 65 and 85 years old with acute or convalescent COVID-19.

The chain joins TRBV19 to TRBJ2-2; D is perhaps TRBD2 (6 bases). Looked up from germline, CDR1 is LNHDA and CDR2 is SQIVND (reference sequence). The CDR3 covers 17 residues. Trimming took off 6 bases at V and 6 bases at J, with 23 bases between the two ends. The CDR3 DNA is TGTGCCAGTAGGCCAGCGAGGAGGGAGTTGAGGGCCGGGGAGCTGTTTTTT. Its protein is CASRPARRELRAGELFF.

The rearrangement joins TRBV28 to TRBJ2-3, with D perhaps TRBD2 (5 bases). Trimming pared 4 bases from V and 3 bases from J, leaving 14 bases between. The CDR3 runs to 15 residues. CDR1 and CDR2 (germline): MDHEN, SYDVKM. The CDR3, as DNA: TGTGCCAGCAGTTCTACCCGGGGATTAACAGATACGCAGTATTTT. This encodes CASSSTRGLTDTQYF.

The V call is TRBV3-1 (or the pseudogene TRBV3-2), the J call TRBJ2-3; D perhaps matches TRBD1 (6 bases). The CDR3 has 20 amino acids. Trimming took off 0 bases at V and 6 bases at J, with 28 bases between the two ends. Per germline, CDR1 LGHDT and CDR2 YNNKEL (reference sequence). The CDR3 nucleotides are TGTGCCAGCAGCCAAGAGGCCCGTGGGGCTAGCCCTACCGACAGGGATACGCAGTATTTT. It encodes CASSQEARGASPTDRDTQYF.